A single TCR beta chain is shown here with its context. These data originate in a study of blood T cell repertoires in COVID-19. Turning to the study itself: Acute-phase and convalescent COVID-19 samples originated in the United States, Italy and Spain. PBMCs, B-cell-depleted T cells, or T cells provided the cDNA or gDNA that made up the material.

Original processing notes: Estimation of nucleated cell counts relied on the amplification of reference gene primers. Only in-frame clones appear in the TCRdb table, and some are missing; sequencing was by immunoSEQ multiplex PCR. D and trimming come from the DNA, and the V and J calls and clone size come from that table. This table has roughly 150,000 clones, 70% to 90% appearing once. Germline-derived CDR1 and CDR2 are MNHEY and SVGEGT. The CDR3 length is 14 residues. Deletions cut 5 bases from V and 0 bases from J, with 11 bases between. Material for sequencing was peripheral blood. The V and J genes are TRBV6-2 or TRBV6-3 and TRBJ2-7; perhaps TRBD2 as D (6 bases). This sequence originates from a woman aged 45-59 years with COVID-19, enrolled during active disease. The CDR3 reads CASSIDGGSYEQYF. Written as DNA, the CDR3 is TGTGCCAGCAGTATAGACGGGGGCTCCTACGAGCAGTACTTC.